The clone carrying this TCR beta chain was counted ten times or more. Its antigen is undetermined. CDR3 size: 14 residues. With 4 bases removed from V and 5 bases from J, the gap between germline ends came to 14 bases. The data were taken from a study of post-analysis software for immune sequencing data. On the study more broadly: Progressive-relapsing, secondary progressive and relapsing-remitting multiple sclerosis were among the disease courses included.

Study-wide findings and caveats: Higher frequency in patients than in controls was seen for five TRBV segments, with TRBV5-6, TRBV5-1 and TRBV20-1 among them. Samples from a shared batch, those prepared together, strongly co-clustered by F measure. Controls showed significantly higher normalized Chao1 diversity than did multiple sclerosis patients.

TCR beta cDNA libraries included unique molecular identifiers. Each sample of about 1 to 10 million input T cells yielded around 500,000 cDNA molecules, so each molecule approximated one T cell. TCRdb used MiXCR to reprocess the PCR reads, holding one entry per CDR3 protein. The table includes about 540,000 distinct CDR3 sequences, 30% to 40% detected once. Sequences were obtained from blood. The TCR was taken from a girl aged 2-17 years with multiple sclerosis. The gene calls are TRBV12-3 or TRBV12-4 and TRBJ2-5, with D maybe TRBD1 (6 bases). The CDR3 loop is CASSSLQGWETQYF. CDR3 coding DNA: TGTGCCAGCAGTTCCCTACAGGGATGGGAGACCCAGTACTTC.